Below, 20 T cell receptor beta chains from the same sample are listed, as sequenced in a study of beta chain features in type 1 diabetes. Expressed TCRB transcripts were sequenced, since all the RNA that had been isolated was reverse transcribed. Some clones are missing from TCRdb's copy, which holds only in-frame ones; the method was immunoSEQ multiplex PCR. Among some 44,000 clones, around 50% were seen once, and the ten largest hold approximately 2.1%. The sample consisted of Tregs from blood. The receptors originated from a woman younger than 35 in good health.

The V call is TRBV5-6, the J call TRBJ1-2; 10 bases match TRBD1. Looked up from germline, CDR1 is SGHDT and CDR2 is YYEEEE. Trimming cost V 0 bases and J 4 bases; bases outside gene matches: 9. This CDR3 has 17 residues. The CDR3 region is CASSLVTTGGHPYGYTF. The CDR3 DNA reads TGTGCCAGCAGCTTGGTTACGACAGGGGGCCATCCCTATGGCTACACCTTC.

This clone was detected a few times. V and J are TRBV5-4 and TRBJ2-3; perhaps TRBD1 as D (6 bases). Per the germline V gene, CDR1 is SGHNT and CDR2 is YYREEE (reference sequence). This CDR3 region has 15 residues. V shed 4 bases and J shed 3 bases, with 15 bases lying between them. The CDR3 spells CASSTSTGRTDTQYF. As DNA, the CDR3 is TGTGCCAGCAGCACAAGTACAGGGAGAACAGATACGCAGTATTTT. Complete variable domain (other parts from reference TRBV5-4 and TRBJ2-3): ETGVTQSPTHLIKTRGQQVTLRCSSQSGHNTVSWYQQALGQGPQFIFQYYREEENGRGNFPPRFSGLQFPNYSSELNVNALELDDSALYLCASSTSTGRTDTQYFGPGTRLTVL.

V and J are TRBV18 and TRBJ2-1; TRBD1 matches 10 bases. CDR3 length: 14 amino acids. Trimming at V came to 2 bases and at J to 6 bases, leaving 1 base not matched to a gene. Per germline, CDR1 KGHSH and CDR2 LQKENI. Written as DNA, the CDR3 is TGTGCCAGCTCACCAGGGACAGGGGTCAATGAGCAGTTCTTC. This sequence encodes CASSPGTGVNEQFF.

This clone has only a few counts. This chain connects TRBV2 to TRBJ2-7; the D gene is possibly TRBD1 (6 bases). Germline V gene lookup returns CDR1 SNHLY and CDR2 FYNNEI. The V and J ends lost 7 bases and 5 bases respectively, with 27 bases between them. The CDR3 runs to 17 residues. The CDR3 loop is CASNPRDTGQDRDEQYF. CDR3 sequence (DNA): TGTGCCAGCAACCCCCGGGACACGGGGCAGGATCGGGACGAGCAGTACTTC.

The chain links TRBV30 to TRBJ1-6, with 8 bases lining up with TRBD1. This CDR3 contains 15 residues. Germline assignment: CDR1 GTSNPN and CDR2 SVGIG (reference sequence). The V segment lost 0 bases and the J segment 8 bases; nucleotides outside the gene matches: 6. The CDR3 coding sequence is TGTGCCTGGAGTGTTCCCGGGACAGGTTATTCACCCCTCCACTTT. Translating it yields CAWSVPGTGYSPLHF.

The sample holds one count of this clone. The chain uses TRBV9 and TRBJ2-1, with 8 bases fitting TRBD2. This CDR3 spans 15 amino acids. J was trimmed by 9 bases and V by 0 bases; bases with no gene match: 8. Germline V lookup: CDR1 SGDLS, CDR2 YYNGEE. The CDR3 loop is CASSVVVSGSGEQFF. Written as DNA, the CDR3 is TGTGCCAGCAGCGTAGTCGTCAGCGGGAGTGGTGAGCAGTTCTTC.

The chain employs TRBV28 and TRBJ1-2, with TRBD1 as a possible D gene (5 bases). CDR1 is MDHEN and CDR2 is SYDVKM in the germline V gene. The V gene lost 6 bases and the J gene lost 8 bases, with 13 bases spanning the gap. CDR3 length equals 12 residues. CDR3 nucleotides: TGTGCCAGCAGGAGCAGGGTACTCGGCTACACCTTC. This codes for CASRSRVLGYTF.

The gene calls are TRBV2 and TRBJ1-4; TRBD1 is a possible D gene (5 bases). V lost 6 bases, J lost 8 bases, and 16 bases lay in between. This CDR3 has 14 residues. From germline, CDR1 is SNHLY and CDR2 FYNNEI. The CDR3: CASRRQTEGEKLFF. CDR3 bases: TGTGCCAGCAGACGACAGACGGAAGGCGAAAAACTGTTTTTT.

On this clone itself: This specimen includes other DNA sequences encoding the same CDR3. The chain has TRBV11-1 and TRBJ2-3, with 7 bases that match TRBD2. The germline CDR1 and CDR2 sequences are SGHAT and FQDESV (reference sequence). J lost 2 bases, V lost 4 bases, and 3 bases had no gene match. CDR3 length: 14 residues. The CDR3 sequence is CASSSSGNTDTQYF. CDR3 DNA: TGTGCCAGCAGCTCTAGCGGAAACACAGATACGCAGTATTTT.

J is TRBJ2-1 and V is TRBV6-1, with no clear D. The germline V gene has CDR1 MNHNS and CDR2 SASEGT. V shed 5 bases and J shed 6 bases, with 17 bases lying between them. The CDR3 loop spans 15 amino acids. CDR3 sequence: CASSLWFLPINEQFF. The CDR3 region has the DNA TGTGCCAGCAGTCTATGGTTCCTCCCGATCAATGAGCAGTTCTTC.

This clone was counted only a few times. The V gene is TRBV19, the J gene TRBJ2-1; the D gene is possibly TRBD2 (5 bases). The CDR3 extends over 15 amino acids. The V gene's germline CDR1 is LNHDA and CDR2 SQIVND (reference sequence). V lost 3 bases, J lost 4 bases, and 13 bases lay in between. Here the CDR3 reads CASSIHAGLYNEQFF. The CDR3 coding sequence is TGTGCCAGTAGTATCCACGCGGGCTTATACAATGAGCAGTTCTTC.

The gene calls are TRBV7-2 and TRBJ2-3, with 8 bases fitting TRBD1. Trimming at V came to 1 base and at J to 4 bases, leaving 4 bases not matched to a gene. This CDR3 has 15 residues. The germline gives CDR1 SGHTA, CDR2 FQGNSA. The CDR3 is CASSLGTGWADTQYF. DNA of the CDR3: TGTGCCAGCAGCTTAGGGACAGGGTGGGCAGATACGCAGTATTTT.

This clone was recorded once. This rearrangement joins TRBV11-1 to TRBJ2-3; TRBD2 matches 13 bases. Per germline, CDR1 SGHAT and CDR2 FQDESV (reference sequence). The ends lost 5 bases at V and 2 bases at J; junction bases unmatched: 4. This CDR3 has 16 residues. The CDR3 loop reads CASSLTSGRVTDTQYF. Written as DNA, the CDR3 is TGTGCCAGCAGCCTAACTAGCGGGAGGGTCACAGATACGCAGTATTTT.

The chain carries TRBV7-9 and TRBJ2-3; possible D gene TRBD2, 5 bases. The V and J ends lost 5 bases and 2 bases respectively, with 17 bases between them. Germline CDR1 reads SEHNR; CDR2 reads FQNEAQ (reference sequence). The CDR3 length is 16 residues. The CDR3 sequence is CASSRLRAEATDTQYF. CDR3 nucleotides: TGTGCCAGCAGCCGCTTGAGAGCGGAGGCCACAGATACGCAGTATTTT.

The chain is built from TRBV6-1 and TRBJ1-1; D may be TRBD1 (6 bases). Germline CDR1 reads MNHNS; CDR2 reads SASEGT. Between the trimmed V and J ends, which lost 9 bases and 7 bases, there was a span of 18 bases. The CDR3 has 13 amino acids. CDR3 protein: CASADRSYGEAFF. DNA of the CDR3: TGTGCCAGTGCCGACAGGTCCTACGGTGAAGCTTTCTTT.

The chain uses TRBV11-2 and TRBJ2-1, with 11 bases fitting TRBD2. V lost 6 bases to trimming and J lost 0 bases; unmatched junction nucleotides: 4. The length of the CDR3 is 16 residues. The germline gives CDR1 SGHAT, CDR2 FQNNGV. The CDR3 DNA is TGTGCCAGCAGAACTAGCGGGAGCGGCTCCTACAATGAGCAGTTCTTC. Protein product: CASRTSGSGSYNEQFF.

This chain connects TRBV27 to TRBJ1-1; no clear D. CDR1 is MNHEY and CDR2 is SMNVEV in the germline V gene (reference sequence). The ends were cut back, 6 bases at V and 0 bases at J, with 20 bases in the middle. CDR3 length: 17 residues. The CDR3 loop is CASRITAGRGLNTEAFF. The CDR3 DNA reads TGTGCCAGCAGGATTACGGCGGGGAGAGGGCTGAACACTGAAGCTTTCTTT.

The chain combines TRBV7-2 with TRBJ2-1; 14 nucleotides line up with TRBD2. From germline, CDR1 is SGHTA and CDR2 FQGNSA. This CDR3 is 17 amino acids long. Trimming at V came to 7 bases and at J to 7 bases, leaving 12 bases not matched to a gene. CDR3 amino acids: CASTPRATSGRANEQFF. CDR3 nucleotides: TGTGCCAGCACCCCGAGGGCGACTAGCGGGAGGGCTAATGAGCAGTTCTTC.

The chain couples TRBV6-1 to TRBJ1-5, with TRBD1 as a possible D gene (5 bases). Germline CDR1 MNHNS, CDR2 SASEGT. This CDR3 comprises 14 residues. V lost 3 bases and J lost 0, with 6 bases in between. As DNA, the CDR3 is TGTGCCAGCAGTGACAGGGTTAGCAATCAGCCCCAGCATTTT. Translated: CASSDRVSNQPQHF.

This clone appeared a few times. The chain couples TRBV30 to TRBJ1-5, with TRBD1 matching 8 bases. Germline trimming cut 0 bases from V and 6 bases from J; bases unmatched to any gene: 4. Germline V gene sequence: CDR1 GTSNPN, CDR2 SVGIG (reference sequence). This CDR3 region has 14 residues. The CDR3 nucleotides read TGTGCCTGGAGTGTACCAGGGGGCGGTCAGCCCCAGCATTTT. This gives the protein CAWSVPGGGQPQHF.